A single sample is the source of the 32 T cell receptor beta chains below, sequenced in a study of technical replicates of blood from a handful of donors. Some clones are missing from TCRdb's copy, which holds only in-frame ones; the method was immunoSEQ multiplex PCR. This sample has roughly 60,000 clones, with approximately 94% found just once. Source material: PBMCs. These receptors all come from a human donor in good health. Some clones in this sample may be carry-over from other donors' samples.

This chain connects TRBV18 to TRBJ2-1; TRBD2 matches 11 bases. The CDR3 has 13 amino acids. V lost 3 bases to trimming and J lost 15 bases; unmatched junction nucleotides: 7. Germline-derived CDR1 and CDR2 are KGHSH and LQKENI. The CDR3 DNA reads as TGTGCCAGCTCACCCCCGACTAGCGGGAACCTGTTCTTC. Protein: CASSPPTSGNLFF.

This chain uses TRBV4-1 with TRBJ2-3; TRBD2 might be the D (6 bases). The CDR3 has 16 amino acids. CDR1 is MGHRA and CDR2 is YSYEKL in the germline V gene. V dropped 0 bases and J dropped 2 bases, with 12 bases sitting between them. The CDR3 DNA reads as TGCGCCAGCAGCCAAGATTTTGCGGGGCTCACAGATACGCAGTATTTT. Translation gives CASSQDFAGLTDTQYF.

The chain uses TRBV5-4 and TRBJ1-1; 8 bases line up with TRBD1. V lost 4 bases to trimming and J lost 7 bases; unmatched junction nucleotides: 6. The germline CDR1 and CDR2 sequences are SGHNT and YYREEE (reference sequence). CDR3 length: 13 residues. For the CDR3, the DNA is TGTGCCAGCAGCCGTACAGGGGGGGGTGAAGCTTTCTTT. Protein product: CASSRTGGGEAFF. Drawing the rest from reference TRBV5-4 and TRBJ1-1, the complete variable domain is ETGVTQSPTHLIKTRGQQVTLRCSSQSGHNTVSWYQQALGQGPQFIFQYYREEENGRGNFPPRFSGLQFPNYSSELNVNALELDDSALYLCASSRTGGGEAFFGQGTRLTVV.

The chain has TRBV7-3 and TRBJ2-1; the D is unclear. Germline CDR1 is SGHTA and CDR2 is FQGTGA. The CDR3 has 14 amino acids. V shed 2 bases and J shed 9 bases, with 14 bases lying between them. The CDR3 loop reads CASSLHPGGPEQFF. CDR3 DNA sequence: TGTGCCAGCAGCTTACACCCTGGTGGGCCTGAGCAGTTCTTC.

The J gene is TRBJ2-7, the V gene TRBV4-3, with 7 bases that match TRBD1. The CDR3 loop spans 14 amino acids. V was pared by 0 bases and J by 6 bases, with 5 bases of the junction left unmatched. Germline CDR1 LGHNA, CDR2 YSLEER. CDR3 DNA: TGCGCCAGCAGCCAAGAAGGCAGGACAGGCGAGCAGTACTTC. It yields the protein CASSQEGRTGEQYF.

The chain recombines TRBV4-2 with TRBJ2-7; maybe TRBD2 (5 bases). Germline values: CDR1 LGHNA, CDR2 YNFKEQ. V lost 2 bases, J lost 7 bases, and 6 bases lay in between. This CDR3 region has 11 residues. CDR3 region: CASSQRGEQYF. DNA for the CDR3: TGTGCCAGCAGCCAACGGGGTGAGCAGTACTTC.

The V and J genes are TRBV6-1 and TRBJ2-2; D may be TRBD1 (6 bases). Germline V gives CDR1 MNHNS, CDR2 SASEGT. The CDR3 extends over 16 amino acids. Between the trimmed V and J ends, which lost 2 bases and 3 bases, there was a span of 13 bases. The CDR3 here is CASSERPGDHTGELFF. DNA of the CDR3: TGTGCCAGCAGTGAAAGGCCAGGGGACCACACCGGGGAGCTGTTTTTT.

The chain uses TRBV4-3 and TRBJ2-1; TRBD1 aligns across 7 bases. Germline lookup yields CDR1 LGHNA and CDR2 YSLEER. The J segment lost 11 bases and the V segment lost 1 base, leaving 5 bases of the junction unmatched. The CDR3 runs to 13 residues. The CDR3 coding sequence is TGCGCCAGCAGCCAAGGGGCAGGGGGACAGCAGTTCTTC. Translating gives CASSQGAGGQQFF.

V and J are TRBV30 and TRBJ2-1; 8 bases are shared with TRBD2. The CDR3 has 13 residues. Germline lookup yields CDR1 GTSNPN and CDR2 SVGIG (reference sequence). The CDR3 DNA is TGTGCTCTCAATAGCGGGACCTACAATGAGCAGTTCTTC. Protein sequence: CALNSGTYNEQFF.

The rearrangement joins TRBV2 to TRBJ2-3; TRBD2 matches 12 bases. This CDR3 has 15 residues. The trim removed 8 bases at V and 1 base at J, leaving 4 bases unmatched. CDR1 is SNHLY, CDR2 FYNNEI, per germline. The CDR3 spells CASRTSGMGTDTQYF. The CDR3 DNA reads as TGTGCCAGCCGGACTAGCGGGATGGGCACAGATACGCAGTATTTT.

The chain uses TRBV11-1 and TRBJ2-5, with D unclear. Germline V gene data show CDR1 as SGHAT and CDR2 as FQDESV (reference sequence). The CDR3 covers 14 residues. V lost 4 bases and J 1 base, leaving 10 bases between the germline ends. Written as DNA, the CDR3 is TGTGCCAGCAGCTGGAGCGCGCTCCAAGAGACCCAGTACTTC. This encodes CASSWSALQETQYF. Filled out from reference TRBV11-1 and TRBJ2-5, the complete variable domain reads EAEVAQSPRYKITEKSQAVAFWCDPISGHATLYWYRQILGQGPELLVQFQDESVVDDSQLPKDRFSAERLKGVDSTLKIQPAELGDSAMYLCASSWSALQETQYFGPGTRLLVL.

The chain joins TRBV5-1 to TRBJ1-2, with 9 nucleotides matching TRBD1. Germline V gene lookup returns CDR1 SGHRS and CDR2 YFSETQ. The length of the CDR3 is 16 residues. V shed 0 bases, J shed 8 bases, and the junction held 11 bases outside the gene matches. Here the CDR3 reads CASSLAVGQGLNGYTF. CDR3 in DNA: TGCGCCAGCAGCTTGGCAGTGGGACAGGGTCTTAACGGCTACACCTTC.

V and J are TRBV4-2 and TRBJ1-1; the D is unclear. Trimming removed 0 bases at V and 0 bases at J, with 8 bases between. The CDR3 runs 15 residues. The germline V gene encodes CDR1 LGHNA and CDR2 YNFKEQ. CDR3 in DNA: TGTGCCAGCAGCCAAGATTCCACAATGAACACTGAAGCTTTCTTT. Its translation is CASSQDSTMNTEAFF.

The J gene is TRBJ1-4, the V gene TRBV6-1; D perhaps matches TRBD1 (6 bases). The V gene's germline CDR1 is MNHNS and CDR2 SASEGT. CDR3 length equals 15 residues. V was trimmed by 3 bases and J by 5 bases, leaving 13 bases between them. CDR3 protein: CASSDAGTLNEKLFF. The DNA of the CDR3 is TGTGCCAGCAGTGATGCTGGGACATTGAATGAAAAACTGTTTTTT.

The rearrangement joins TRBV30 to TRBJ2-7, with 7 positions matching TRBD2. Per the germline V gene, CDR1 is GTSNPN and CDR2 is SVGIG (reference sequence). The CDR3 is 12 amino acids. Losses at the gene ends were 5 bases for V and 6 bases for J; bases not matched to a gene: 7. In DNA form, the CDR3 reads TGTGCCTGGGGACTAGAGGCGCCCGAGCAGTACTTC. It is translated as CAWGLEAPEQYF.

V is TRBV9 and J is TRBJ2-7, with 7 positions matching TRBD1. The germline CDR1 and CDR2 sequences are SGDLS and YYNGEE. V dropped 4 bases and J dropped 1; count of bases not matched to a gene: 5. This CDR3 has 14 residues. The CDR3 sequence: CASSTGQESYEQYF. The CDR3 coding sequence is TGTGCCAGCAGCACAGGACAGGAATCCTACGAGCAGTACTTC.

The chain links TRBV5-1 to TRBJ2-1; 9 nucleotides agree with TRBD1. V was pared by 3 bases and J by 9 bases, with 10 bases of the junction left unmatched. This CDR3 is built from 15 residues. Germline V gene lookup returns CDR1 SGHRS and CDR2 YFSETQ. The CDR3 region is CASSWGDRDIGEQFF. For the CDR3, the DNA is TGCGCCAGCAGCTGGGGGGACAGGGACATCGGTGAGCAGTTCTTC.

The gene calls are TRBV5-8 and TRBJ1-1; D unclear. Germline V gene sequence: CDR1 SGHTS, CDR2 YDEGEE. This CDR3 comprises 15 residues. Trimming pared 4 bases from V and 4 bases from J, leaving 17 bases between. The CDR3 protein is CASSPPRGWTTEAFF. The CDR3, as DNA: TGTGCCAGCAGCCCCCCCCGCGGGTGGACCACTGAAGCTTTCTTT. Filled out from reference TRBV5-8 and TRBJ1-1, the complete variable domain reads EAGVTQSPTHLIKTRGQQATLRCSPISGHTSVYWYQQALGLGLQFLLWYDEGEERNRGNFPPRFSGRQFPNYSSELNVNALELEDSALYLCASSPPRGWTTEAFFGQGTRLTVV.

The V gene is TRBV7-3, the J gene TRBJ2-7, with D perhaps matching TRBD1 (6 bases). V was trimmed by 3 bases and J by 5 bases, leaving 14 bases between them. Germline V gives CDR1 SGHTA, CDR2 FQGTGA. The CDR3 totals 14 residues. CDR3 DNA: TGTGCCAGCAGCTTTCACAGGGCTAGAAACGAGCAGTACTTC. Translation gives CASSFHRARNEQYF.

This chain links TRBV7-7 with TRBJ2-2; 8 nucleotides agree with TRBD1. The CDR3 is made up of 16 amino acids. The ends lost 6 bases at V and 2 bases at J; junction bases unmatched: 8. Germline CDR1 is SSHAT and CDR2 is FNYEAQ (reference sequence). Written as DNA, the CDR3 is TGTGCCAGCAGTCACGGACAGGGCCTTAACACCGGGGAGCTGTTTTTT. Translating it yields CASSHGQGLNTGELFF.

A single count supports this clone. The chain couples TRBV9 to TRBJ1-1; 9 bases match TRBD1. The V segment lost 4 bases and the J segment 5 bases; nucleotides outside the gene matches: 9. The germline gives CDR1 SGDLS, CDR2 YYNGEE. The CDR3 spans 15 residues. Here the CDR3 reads CASSPGQGRGTEAFF. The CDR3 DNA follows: TGTGCCAGCAGCCCAGGACAGGGGAGAGGTACTGAAGCTTTCTTT.

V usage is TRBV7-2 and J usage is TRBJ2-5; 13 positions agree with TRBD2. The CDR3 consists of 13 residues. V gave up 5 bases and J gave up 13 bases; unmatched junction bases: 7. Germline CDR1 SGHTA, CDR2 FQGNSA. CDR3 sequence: CASSEGLAGPWYF. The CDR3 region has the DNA TGTGCCAGCAGCGAGGGACTAGCGGGACCCTGGTACTTC.

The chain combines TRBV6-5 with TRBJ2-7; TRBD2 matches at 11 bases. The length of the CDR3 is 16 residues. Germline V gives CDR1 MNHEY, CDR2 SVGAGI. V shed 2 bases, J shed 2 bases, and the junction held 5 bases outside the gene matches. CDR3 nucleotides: TGTGCCAGCAGTTACCCCTTGACTAGCGGGACCTACGAGCAGTACTTC. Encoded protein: CASSYPLTSGTYEQYF.

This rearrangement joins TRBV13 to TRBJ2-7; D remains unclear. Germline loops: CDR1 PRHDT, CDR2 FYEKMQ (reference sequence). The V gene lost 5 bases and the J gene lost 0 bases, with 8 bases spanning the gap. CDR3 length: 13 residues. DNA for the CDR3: TGTGCCAGCAGCGCTACCCTCTCCTACGAGCAGTACTTC. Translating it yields CASSATLSYEQYF.

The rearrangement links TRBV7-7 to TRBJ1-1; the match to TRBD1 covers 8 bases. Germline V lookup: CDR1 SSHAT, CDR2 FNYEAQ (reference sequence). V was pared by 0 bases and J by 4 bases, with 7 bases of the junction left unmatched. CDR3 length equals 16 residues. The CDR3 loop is CASSLARGRLGTEAFF. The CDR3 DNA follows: TGTGCCAGCAGCTTAGCCAGGGGGCGTTTGGGCACTGAAGCTTTCTTT.

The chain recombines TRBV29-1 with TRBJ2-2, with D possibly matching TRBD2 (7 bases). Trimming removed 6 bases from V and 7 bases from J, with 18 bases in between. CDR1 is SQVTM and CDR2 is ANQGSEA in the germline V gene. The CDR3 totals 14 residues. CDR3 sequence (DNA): TGCAGCGTCCGGGGGGCGGGGAGCGACGGGGAGCTGTTTTTT. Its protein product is CSVRGAGSDGELFF.

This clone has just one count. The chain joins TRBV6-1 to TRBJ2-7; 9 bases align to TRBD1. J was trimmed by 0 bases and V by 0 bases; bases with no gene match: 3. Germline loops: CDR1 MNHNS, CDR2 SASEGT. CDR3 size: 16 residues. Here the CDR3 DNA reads TGTGCCAGCAGTGAAGCGGGGACAGGGTTCTCCTACGAGCAGTACTTC. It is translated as CASSEAGTGFSYEQYF.

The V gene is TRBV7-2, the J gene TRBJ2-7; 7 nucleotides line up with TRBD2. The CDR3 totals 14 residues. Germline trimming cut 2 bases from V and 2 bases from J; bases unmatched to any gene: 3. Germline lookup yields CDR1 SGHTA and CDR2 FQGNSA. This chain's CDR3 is CASSLSAGPYEQYF. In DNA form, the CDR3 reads TGTGCCAGCAGCTTATCAGCGGGACCCTACGAGCAGTACTTC. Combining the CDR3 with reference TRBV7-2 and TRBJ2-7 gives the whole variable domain GAGVSQSPSNKVTEKGKDVELRCDPISGHTALYWYRQSLGQGLEFLIYFQGNSAPDKSGLPSDRFSAERTGGSVSTLTIQRTQQEDSAVYLCASSLSAGPYEQYFGPGTRLTVT.

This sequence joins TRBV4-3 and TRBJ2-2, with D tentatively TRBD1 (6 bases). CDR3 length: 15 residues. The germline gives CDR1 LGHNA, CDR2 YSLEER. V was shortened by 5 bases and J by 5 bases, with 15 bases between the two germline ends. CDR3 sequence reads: CASSLGHGYTGELFF. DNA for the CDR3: TGCGCCAGCAGCTTGGGACACGGGTATACCGGGGAGCTGTTTTTT.

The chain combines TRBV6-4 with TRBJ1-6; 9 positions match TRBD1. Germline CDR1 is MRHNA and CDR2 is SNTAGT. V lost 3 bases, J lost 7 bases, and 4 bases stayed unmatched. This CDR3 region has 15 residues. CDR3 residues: CASSDGTGKNSPLHF. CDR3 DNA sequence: TGTGCCAGCAGTGATGGGACAGGGAAGAATTCACCCCTCCACTTT.

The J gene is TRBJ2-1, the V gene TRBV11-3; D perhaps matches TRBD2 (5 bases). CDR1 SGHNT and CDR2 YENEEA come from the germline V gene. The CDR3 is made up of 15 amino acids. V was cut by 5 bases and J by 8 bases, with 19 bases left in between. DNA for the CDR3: TGTGCCAGCAGCGACCAGGTCGCGGGTCGGGATGAGCAGTTCTTC. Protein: CASSDQVAGRDEQFF. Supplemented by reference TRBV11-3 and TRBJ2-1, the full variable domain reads EAGVVQSPRYKIIEKKQPVAFWCNPISGHNTLYWYLQNLGQGPELLIRYENEEAVDDSQLPKDRFSAERLKGVDSTLKIQPAELGDSAVYLCASSDQVAGRDEQFFGPGTRLTVL.

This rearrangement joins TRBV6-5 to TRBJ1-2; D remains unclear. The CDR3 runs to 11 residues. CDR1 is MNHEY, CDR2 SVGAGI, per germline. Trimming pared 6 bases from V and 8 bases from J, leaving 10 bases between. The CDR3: CASRGSGGYTF. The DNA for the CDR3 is TGTGCCAGCAGGGGTTCCGGGGGCTACACCTTC.